These 25 T cell receptor beta chains came from one sample sequenced in a study of cytomegalovirus exposure and HLA in healthy donors. The PCR used 60 Vbeta and 13 Jbeta primers. TCRdb keeps only in-frame clones here, not all; method: immunoSEQ multiplex PCR. This sample's clone table lists some 72,000 clones. The specimen sequenced was PBMCs. Source of these receptors: a boy younger than 18 in good health and CMV-seronegative.

The chain recombines TRBV7-2 with TRBJ2-2; TRBD2 agrees at 8 bases. The length of the CDR3 is 16 residues. The germline CDR1 and CDR2 sequences are SGHTA and FQGNSA. V dropped 1 base and J dropped 6; count of bases not matched to a gene: 7. This CDR3 reads CASSLDSSGASGELFF. The CDR3 DNA is TGTGCCAGCAGCTTAGATAGTAGCGGGGCCTCCGGGGAGCTGTTTTTT.

The rearrangement joins TRBV5-4 to TRBJ2-7, with TRBD2 identical over 12 bases. The CDR3 totals 16 residues. Germline loops: CDR1 SGHNT, CDR2 YYREEE (reference sequence). With 2 bases clipped from V and 5 bases from J, the junction kept 8 bases outside the gene matches. CDR3 bases: TGTGCCAGCAGCTTAGAGGCTAGCGGGAGGGCGAACGAGCAGTACTTC. It yields the protein CASSLEASGRANEQYF.

This chain joins TRBV23-1 and TRBJ2-7; no firm D call. TRBV23-1 is marked as an open reading frame, function uncertain. The CDR3 spans 15 residues. With 4 bases removed from V and 2 bases from J, the gap between germline ends came to 15 bases. The chain's CDR3 is CASSRGSSQPYEQYF. The CDR3 region has the DNA TGCGCCAGCAGTCGCGGATCAAGCCAGCCCTACGAGCAGTACTTC.

CDR3 protein: CASSQEAGGNQPQHF. The CDR3 DNA is TGTGCCAGCAGCCAAGAGGCAGGGGGCAATCAGCCCCAGCATTTT. The rearrangement uses TRBV4-2 and TRBJ1-5; a weak D match, TRBD1 (6 bases). CDR3 length: 15 residues. CDR1 is LGHNA, CDR2 YNFKEQ, per germline. The V end lost 0 bases, the J end lost 2 bases, and 8 bases lay between the germline ends.

The chain is built from TRBV7-2 and TRBJ2-7; 11 bases map to TRBD1. Unmatched junction bases numbered 11, after V lost 5 bases and J lost 2 bases. The CDR3 has 17 residues. Germline V gives CDR1 SGHTA, CDR2 FQGNSA. CDR3 coding DNA: TGTGCCAGCAGCCCTAGTGGGCCGGGACAGGGGGCCTACGAGCAGTACTTC. Translation: CASSPSGPGQGAYEQYF.

This rearrangement joins TRBV27 to TRBJ1-4, with 9 nucleotides matching TRBD1. This CDR3 contains 15 residues. The V segment lost 4 bases and the J segment 8 bases; nucleotides outside the gene matches: 8. The V gene's germline CDR1 is MNHEY and CDR2 SMNVEV (reference sequence). CDR3 in amino acids: CASSSPTGGGEKLFF. The CDR3 nucleotides read TGTGCCAGCAGTTCCCCCACAGGGGGCGGCGAAAAACTGTTTTTT.

The CDR3: CASSVGTTNYGYTF. The CDR3 coding sequence is TGTGCCAGCAGTGTCGGGACAACGAACTATGGCTACACCTTC. This sequence joins TRBV2 and TRBJ1-2, with TRBD1 as a possible D gene (6 bases). The CDR3 consists of 14 residues. V gave up 4 bases and J gave up 2 bases, with 11 bases separating them. Germline CDR1 reads SNHLY; CDR2 reads FYNNEI.

The chain is built from TRBV16 and TRBJ2-7, with 7 bases lining up with TRBD2. Trimming removed 3 bases from V and 2 bases from J; junction bases left unmatched: 7. Germline CDR1 and CDR2: KGHSY and FQNENV. The CDR3 consists of 15 residues. CDR3 amino acids: CASSHISSGAYEQYF. In DNA form, the CDR3 reads TGTGCCAGCAGCCACATCTCTAGCGGTGCCTACGAGCAGTACTTC.

This chain links TRBV7-3 with TRBJ2-1; D might be TRBD2 (5 bases). V was shortened by 2 bases and J by 1 base, with 12 bases between the two germline ends. This CDR3 region has 16 residues. Germline assignment: CDR1 SGHTA and CDR2 FQGTGA. CDR3 residues: CASSLRSRGSYNEQFF. The CDR3 nucleotides read TGTGCCAGCAGCTTACGATCCCGGGGTTCCTACAATGAGCAGTTCTTC. The full variable domain, rest sourced from reference TRBV7-3 and TRBJ2-1, is GAGVSQTPSNKVTEKGKYVELRCDPISGHTALYWYRQSLGQGPEFLIYFQGTGAADDSGLPNDRFFAVRPEGSVSTLKIQRTERGDSAVYLCASSLRSRGSYNEQFFGPGTRLTVL.

The gene calls are TRBV18 and TRBJ2-2; D might be TRBD2 (5 bases). Trimming stripped 3 bases from V and 2 bases from J, with 16 bases between. There are 17 residues in the CDR3. Germline lookup yields CDR1 KGHSH and CDR2 LQKENI. CDR3 protein: CASSPPPGEFNTGELFF. CDR3 sequence (DNA): TGTGCCAGCTCACCGCCGCCCGGGGAGTTCAACACCGGGGAGCTGTTTTTT.

CDR3 in amino acids: CASSPQGTSGSEKNTGELFF. CDR3 in DNA: TGTGCCAGCAGTCCTCAGGGGACTAGCGGCTCTGAAAAGAACACCGGGGAGCTGTTTTTT. The chain couples TRBV2 to TRBJ2-2; 11 bases agree with TRBD2. Germline CDR1 is SNHLY and CDR2 is FYNNEI. This CDR3 contains 20 residues. The J segment lost 1 base and the V segment lost 5 bases, leaving 15 bases of the junction unmatched. The entire variable domain, with the rest obtained from reference TRBV2 and TRBJ2-2, is as follows: EPEVTQTPSHQVTQMGQEVILRCVPISNHLYFYWYRQILGQKVEFLVSFYNNEISEKSEIFDDQFSVERPDGSNFTLKIRSTKLEDSAMYFCASSPQGTSGSEKNTGELFFGEGSRLTVL.

This chain uses TRBV30 with TRBJ2-7, with a possible D match to TRBD2 (7 bases). The germline V gene has CDR1 GTSNPN and CDR2 SVGIG (reference sequence). The V end lost 0 bases, the J end lost 0 bases, and 9 bases lay between the germline ends. The CDR3 covers 14 residues. The CDR3 DNA reads TGTGCCTGGAGTGTGGGGGGGCCCTCCTACGAGCAGTACTTC. Its translation is CAWSVGGPSYEQYF.

This chain joins TRBV6-5 and TRBJ1-1; maybe TRBD1 (5 bases). The CDR3 totals 12 residues. The V end was cut by 6 bases, the J end by 7 bases, with 12 bases between. From germline, CDR1 is MNHEY and CDR2 SVGAGI. Here the CDR3 reads CASSRGTNEAFF. The CDR3 coding sequence is TGTGCCAGCAGCCGGGGGACCAATGAAGCTTTCTTT.

The CDR3 is CASSISGNEKLFF. CDR3 DNA: TGTGCCAGTAGTATATCAGGGAATGAAAAACTGTTTTTT. The chain is built from TRBV19 and TRBJ1-4; the D gene is possibly TRBD1 (5 bases). V shed 2 bases and J shed 5 bases, with 6 bases lying between them. Germline V lookup: CDR1 LNHDA, CDR2 SQIVND (reference sequence). The length of the CDR3 is 13 residues. Full variable domain (outside the CDR3, taken from reference TRBV19 and TRBJ1-4): DGGITQSPKYLFRKEGQNVTLSCEQNLNHDAMYWYRQDPGQGLRLIYYSQIVNDFQKGDIAEGYSVSREKKESFPLTVTSAQKNPTAFYLCASSISGNEKLFFGSGTQLSVL.

The chain joins TRBV29-1 to TRBJ1-4, with 10 bases matching TRBD1. V was clipped by 7 bases and J by 0 bases; unmatched bases: 8. Germline-derived CDR1 and CDR2 are SQVTM and ANQGSEA. The CDR3 length is 16 residues. The DNA for the CDR3 is TGCAGCGCGCGTGGGACAGGGGTGGCAACTAATGAAAAACTGTTTTTT. Its protein product is CSARGTGVATNEKLFF.

The rearrangement joins TRBV5-1 to TRBJ1-1, with 9 bases lining up with TRBD1. The junction had 9 bases not matched to a gene; V was cut back by 4 bases and J by 11 bases. CDR1 and CDR2 from the germline V gene are SGHRS and YFSETQ. This CDR3 contains 13 residues. CDR3 coding DNA: TGCGCCAGCAGCGAGACAGGGGGAAATTGGGCTTTCTTT. Its protein is CASSETGGNWAFF.

The CDR3 DNA reads TGTGCCAGCACCAAAAACAGGGATAACACCGGGGAGCTGTTTTTT. Amino acid sequence: CASTKNRDNTGELFF. The chain links TRBV6-1 to TRBJ2-2; a possible D gene is TRBD1 (6 bases). CDR3 length: 15 residues. CDR1 and CDR2 from the germline V gene are MNHNS and SASEGT. V shed 7 bases and J shed 2 bases, with 14 bases lying between them.

This sequence joins TRBV9 and TRBJ2-1, with a possible D match to TRBD2 (7 bases). The CDR3 has 18 amino acids. V was clipped by 1 base and J by 0 bases, with 17 bases between them. Germline-derived CDR1 and CDR2 are SGDLS and YYNGEE. The CDR3 DNA reads TGTGCCAGCAGCGTACGCGGGAGAGGGGGTAGCTCCTACAATGAGCAGTTCTTC. Residues: CASSVRGRGGSSYNEQFF.

This chain links TRBV5-4 with TRBJ2-7; TRBD2 aligns across 10 bases. The germline V gene has CDR1 SGHNT and CDR2 YYREEE (reference sequence). The CDR3 spans 15 residues. V lost 3 bases and J lost 3; bases outside the gene matches: 6. The CDR3 DNA follows: TGTGCCAGCAGCTCCGGACTAGCGGAGGACTACGAGCAGTACTTC. Its translation is CASSSGLAEDYEQYF.

The chain combines TRBV10-3 with TRBJ2-1, with TRBD2 identical over 8 bases. This CDR3 spans 14 amino acids. Germline V gene lookup returns CDR1 ENHRY and CDR2 SYGVKD. The J segment lost 5 bases and the V segment lost 3 bases, leaving 3 bases of the junction unmatched. The CDR3 is CAISDPAGDNEQFF. The CDR3 DNA sequence: TGTGCCATCAGTGACCCAGCGGGGGACAATGAGCAGTTCTTC.

The chain carries TRBV7-3 and TRBJ1-1, with D unclear. The germline V and J ends were trimmed by 1 base and 5 bases, with 8 bases remaining between them. The CDR3 consists of 13 residues. CDR1 is SGHTA and CDR2 is FQGTGA in the germline V gene. CDR3 protein: CASSLIGGTEAFF. Here the CDR3 DNA reads TGTGCCAGCAGCTTAATCGGAGGGACTGAAGCTTTCTTT.

This chain connects TRBV5-1 to TRBJ2-7; D not resolved. The V end was cut by 7 bases, the J end by 0 bases, with 20 bases between. The CDR3 consists of 16 residues. Germline V gene lookup returns CDR1 SGHRS and CDR2 YFSETQ. The CDR3 nucleotides read TGCGCCAGCCCCAACCCCCGGTTGACAACCTCCTACGAGCAGTACTTC. As protein: CASPNPRLTTSYEQYF.

This rearrangement joins TRBV18 to TRBJ2-1; 14 bases are shared with TRBD2. The CDR3 is 17 residues long. The V and J ends lost 2 bases and 8 bases, in that order; junction bases with no gene match: 8. Germline V gives CDR1 KGHSH, CDR2 LQKENI. The CDR3 coding sequence is TGTGCCAGCTCACCAATTGGGACTAGCGGGAGTACAGATGAGCAGTTCTTC. This codes for CASSPIGTSGSTDEQFF.

The chain couples TRBV15 to TRBJ1-1; possible D gene TRBD1, 5 bases. V gave up 1 base and J gave up 4 bases, with 13 bases separating them. From germline, CDR1 is LNHNV and CDR2 YYDKDF (reference sequence). This CDR3 comprises 15 residues. This CDR3 is CATSRVSGLVTEAFF. In nucleotides, the CDR3 is TGTGCCACCAGCAGAGTGTCAGGGTTGGTCACTGAAGCTTTCTTT.

The rearrangement uses TRBV7-2 and TRBJ2-5, with 8 bases matching TRBD2. CDR3 length equals 16 residues. V trimming: 5 bases; J trimming: 3 bases; junction bases outside the gene matches: 11. Germline assignment: CDR1 SGHTA and CDR2 FQGNSA. The CDR3 DNA is TGTGCCAGCAGCCCGCCCCCAGCGGGAGTTGAAGAGACCCAGTACTTC. Protein product: CASSPPPAGVEETQYF. Full variable domain (remainder filled in from reference TRBV7-2 and TRBJ2-5): GAGVSQSPSNKVTEKGKDVELRCDPISGHTALYWYRQSLGQGLEFLIYFQGNSAPDKSGLPSDRFSAERTGGSVSTLTIQRTQQEDSAVYLCASSPPPAGVEETQYFGPGTRLLVL.